The 17 T cell receptor beta chains in this list originate from one sample, sequenced in a study of blood T cell repertoires in COVID-19. The data were produced by immunoSEQ multiplex PCR, yet TCRdb's version contains in-frame clones alone and is incomplete. This sample yields almost 200,000 clones, of which 86% are seen a single time; approximately 0.75% belongs to the top ten. Input material: peripheral blood. Receptors were obtained from a woman aged 70-85 years with acute or convalescent COVID-19.

The chain is built from TRBV10-1 and TRBJ2-3; 9 bases map to TRBD2. CDR3 length: 16 amino acids. Unmatched junction bases numbered 8, after V lost 2 bases and J lost 5 bases. Germline V lookup: CDR1 WNHNN, CDR2 SYGVQD (reference sequence). The CDR3 DNA is TGCGCCAGCAGTGAGACTGCGGGAGGGCAGGGAGATACGCAGTATTTT. Translation gives CASSETAGGQGDTQYF.

This clone was recorded a few times. The genes are TRBV6-5 and TRBJ2-1, with 9 bases that match TRBD1. The germline CDR1 and CDR2 sequences are MNHEY and SVGAGI. Germline trimming cut 6 bases from V and 8 bases from J; bases unmatched to any gene: 8. This CDR3 contains 14 residues. The CDR3 region has the DNA TGTGCCAGCAGATCCGGGACAGGGAGGCATGAGCAGTTCTTC. Residues: CASRSGTGRHEQFF.

This chain uses TRBV18 with TRBJ2-7, with 7 nucleotides matching TRBD1. J gave up 0 bases and V 2 bases, and 1 base lay outside the gene matches. The CDR3 is made up of 14 amino acids. Germline CDR1 KGHSH, CDR2 LQKENI. The DNA for the CDR3 is TGTGCCAGCTCACCAGGGACAGCCTCCTACGAGCAGTACTTC. Translating it yields CASSPGTASYEQYF.

V is TRBV25-1 and J is TRBJ2-3; 9 bases agree with TRBD2. The CDR3 extends over 16 amino acids. The V gene end was trimmed by 5 bases and the J gene end by 7 bases; junction bases not matched to a gene: 13. Germline loops: CDR1 MGHDK, CDR2 SYGVNS. CDR3 nucleotide sequence: TGTGCCAGCAGTACATTCTCTAGCGGGAATTCTAATACGCAGTATTTT. Its protein is CASSTFSSGNSNTQYF.

The V gene is TRBV27, the J gene TRBJ1-1; perhaps TRBD1 as D (5 bases). Germline CDR1 is MNHEY and CDR2 is SMNVEV (reference sequence). Trimming cost V 3 bases and J 6 bases, with 11 bases left between them. The CDR3 spans 13 residues. The CDR3, as DNA: TGTGCCAGCAGTTTTAGTAAAGGGGCTGAAGCTTTCTTT. Translated: CASSFSKGAEAFF.

The chain carries TRBV7-6 and TRBJ2-1; 7 positions agree with TRBD1. This CDR3 is 18 amino acids long. V lost 2 bases, J lost 3 bases, and 13 bases stayed unmatched. CDR1 is SGHVS and CDR2 is FNYEAQ in the germline V gene. The CDR3 protein is CASSLLTRVTGNYNEQFF. The CDR3 DNA is TGTGCCAGCAGCTTACTAACTAGGGTGACAGGGAACTACAATGAGCAGTTCTTC.

CDR3 DNA sequence: TGCGCCAGCAGCTTGGCCGGGACAGGGGTATACACCGGGGAGCTGTTTTTT. Its protein is CASSLAGTGVYTGELFF. The rearrangement links TRBV5-1 to TRBJ2-2; 10 bases align to TRBD1. Germline trimming cut 0 bases from V and 3 bases from J; bases unmatched to any gene: 5. This CDR3 comprises 17 residues. The germline V gene has CDR1 SGHRS and CDR2 YFSETQ. The complete variable domain, with remaining parts taken from reference TRBV5-1 and TRBJ2-2, reads KAGVTQTPRYLIKTRGQQVTLSCSPISGHRSVSWYQQTPGQGLQFLFEYFSETQRNKGNFPGRFSGRQFSNSRSEMNVSTLELGDSALYLCASSLAGTGVYTGELFFGEGSRLTVL.

The chain is built from TRBV10-3 and TRBJ1-6; possibly TRBD1 for D (5 bases). The CDR3 totals 12 residues. CDR1 and CDR2 from the germline V gene are ENHRY and SYGVKD. V lost 2 bases, J lost 13 bases, and 9 bases lay in between. CDR3 in amino acids: CAISEPGVPLHF. The CDR3 DNA follows: TGTGCCATCAGTGAGCCGGGGGTCCCCCTCCACTTT.

V usage is TRBV18 and J usage is TRBJ1-6; D unresolved. Germline V gives CDR1 KGHSH, CDR2 LQKENI. This CDR3 contains 12 residues. Between the trimmed V and J ends, which lost 6 bases and 14 bases, there was a span of 14 bases. The CDR3 DNA reads as TGTGCCAGCTCGCTAGCACGCCAGACCCTCCACTTT. Encoded protein: CASSLARQTLHF.

This rearrangement joins TRBV6-5 to TRBJ1-4; D gene uncertain. This CDR3 is built from 14 residues. Germline V gene sequence: CDR1 MNHEY, CDR2 SVGAGI. Trimming took off 2 bases at V and 6 bases at J, with 10 bases between the two ends. CDR3: CASSYDMLDEKLFF. The DNA for the CDR3 is TGTGCCAGCAGTTACGACATGTTAGATGAAAAACTGTTTTTT.

The rearrangement links TRBV14 to TRBJ1-1, with no clear D. This CDR3 comprises 12 residues. Germline values: CDR1 SGHDN, CDR2 FVKESK. Trimming shortened V by 0 bases and J by 11 bases, and 10 bases separated the two germline ends. CDR3 sequence reads: CASSQDRVTAFF. As DNA, the CDR3 is TGTGCCAGCAGCCAAGATCGGGTCACGGCTTTCTTT. The variable domain in full, with the rest retrieved from reference TRBV14 and TRBJ1-1, is EAGVTQFPSHSVIEKGQTVTLRCDPISGHDNLYWYRRVMGKEIKFLLHFVKESKQDESGMPNNRFLAERTGGTYSTLKVQPAELEDSGVYFCASSQDRVTAFFGQGTRLTVV.

Points on this clone: The same CDR3 is also encoded by other DNA sequences in this sample. This chain joins TRBV11-3 and TRBJ2-1, with TRBD2 as a possible D gene (6 bases). In germline, CDR1 is SGHNT, CDR2 YENEEA. The CDR3 is 11 residues long. V gave up 3 bases and J gave up 9 bases, with 6 bases separating them. CDR3: CASSLGGEQFF. In DNA, the CDR3 is TGTGCCAGCAGCTTGGGGGGTGAGCAGTTCTTC.

The gene calls are TRBV28 and TRBJ2-2; 7 positions match TRBD2. V lost 8 bases to trimming and J lost 7 bases; unmatched junction nucleotides: 10. The CDR3 spans 14 residues. Looked up from germline, CDR1 is MDHEN and CDR2 is SYDVKM. The CDR3 loop reads CASASAGVRGELFF. As DNA, the CDR3 is TGTGCCAGCGCTTCGGCGGGAGTTCGCGGGGAGCTGTTTTTT.

This clone was picked up one time. The chain employs TRBV5-1 and TRBJ2-1; 9 bases are a match to TRBD2. V shed 4 bases, J shed 6 bases, and the junction held 14 bases outside the gene matches. Germline V CDR1 and CDR2: SGHRS, YFSETQ. The CDR3 runs to 17 residues. The CDR3 sequence is CASSRYSGSNLPNEQFF. The CDR3 DNA reads TGCGCCAGCAGCCGATATAGCGGGAGCAATCTCCCCAATGAGCAGTTCTTC.

A word on this clone: A junction boundary mismatches the germline segment, possibly from a read error. The chain joins TRBV6-2 or TRBV6-3 to TRBJ1-2, with a tentative D call TRBD1 (6 bases). Germline V gene lookup returns CDR1 MNHEY and CDR2 SVGEGT. The CDR3 length is 11 residues. The CDR3 protein is CASSYKQGINF. The CDR3 DNA reads TGTGCCAGCAGTTACAAGCAGGGGATCAACTTC.

V gene TRBV5-1 combines with J gene TRBJ1-4, with a tentative D call TRBD1 (6 bases). CDR1 SGHRS and CDR2 YFSETQ come from the germline V gene. Deletions cut 4 bases from V and 5 bases from J, with 15 bases between. This CDR3 has 15 residues. The CDR3 nucleotides are TGCGCCAGCAGCGCCGGTCGGCAGGGGAATGAAAAACTGTTTTTT. The encoded protein is CASSAGRQGNEKLFF.

The chain employs TRBV6-6 and TRBJ1-1; no definite D call. Between the trimmed V and J ends, which lost 6 bases and 7 bases, there was a span of 12 bases. Looked up from germline, CDR1 is MNHNY and CDR2 is SVGAGI (reference sequence). The CDR3 runs 12 residues. For the CDR3, the DNA is TGTGCCAGCAGATCCCTGTCTCTTGAAGCTTTCTTT. This sequence encodes CASRSLSLEAFF.